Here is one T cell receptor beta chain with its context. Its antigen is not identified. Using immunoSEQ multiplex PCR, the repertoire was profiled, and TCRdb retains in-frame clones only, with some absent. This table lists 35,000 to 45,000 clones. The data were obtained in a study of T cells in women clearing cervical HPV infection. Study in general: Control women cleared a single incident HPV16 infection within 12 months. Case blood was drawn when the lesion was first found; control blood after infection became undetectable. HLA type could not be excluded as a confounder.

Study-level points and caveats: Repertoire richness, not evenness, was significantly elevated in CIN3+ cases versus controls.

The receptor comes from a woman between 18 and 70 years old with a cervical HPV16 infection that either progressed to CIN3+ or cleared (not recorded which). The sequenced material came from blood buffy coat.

The CDR3: CASSSGLAGEGETQYF. The sequenced CDR3 bases are TGCGCCAGCAGCTCCGGACTAGCGGGAGAGGGGGAGACG. V is TRBV5-1 and J is TRBJ2-3, with 13 bases identical to TRBD2. The read finishes 3 residues shy of the CDR3 end, and the germline J gene is used to complete it. There are 16 residues in the CDR3. The germline V gene encodes CDR1 SGHRS and CDR2 YFSETQ. The full variable domain, with the rest looked up from reference TRBV5-1 and TRBJ2-3, is KAGVTQTPRYLIKTRGQQVTLSCSPISGHRSVSWYQQTPGQGLQFLFEYFSETQRNKGNFPGRFSGRQFSNSRSEMNVSTLELGDSALYLCASSSGLAGEGETQYFGPGTRLTVL.